This T cell receptor beta chain appears in the sequencing data of a study of shared clonotypes between healthy human individuals. At a deep level, the assay was run. Produced via immunoSEQ multiplex PCR; TCRdb's table is partial and in-frame only. The sample consists of roughly 480,000 clones, roughly 85% of them appearing once. Trimming pared 4 bases from V and 4 bases from J, leaving 10 bases between. The germline gives CDR1 LNHNV, CDR2 YYDKDF (reference sequence). The length of the CDR3 is 14 residues. The gene calls are TRBV15 and TRBJ2-2, with D tentatively TRBD1 or TRBD2 (5 bases each). The receptor comes from a woman in her forties in good health. Some clones in this sample may be carry-over from other donors' samples. Sequenced: PBMCs. Here the CDR3 DNA reads TGTGCCACCAGCACGGGGCAGGGCACCGGGGAGCTGTTTTTT. This translates into CATSTGQGTGELFF.